A single sample is the source of the 17 T cell receptor beta chains below, sequenced in a study of blood T cell repertoires in COVID-19. Only in-frame clones appear in the TCRdb table, and some are missing; sequencing was by immunoSEQ multiplex PCR. The repertoire includes over 85,000 clones, roughly 86% of them detected once, and 7.4% sits in the top ten. What was sequenced was peripheral blood. Receptors originate from a human donor with acute or convalescent COVID-19. The donor label of this sample is uncertain.

The chain combines TRBV6-5 with TRBJ1-3; D not certain. The V gene's germline CDR1 is MNHEY and CDR2 SVGAGI. The CDR3 consists of 14 residues. V was pared by 5 bases and J by 4 bases, with 12 bases between. CDR3 amino acids: CASSPLGSGNTIYF. CDR3 coding DNA: TGTGCCAGCAGTCCTCTAGGCTCAGGAAACACCATATATTTT.

The rearrangement joins TRBV12-3 or TRBV12-4 to TRBJ2-2; a weak D match, TRBD2 (5 bases). V lost 7 bases and J 4 bases, leaving 7 bases between the germline ends. CDR3 size: 12 residues. CDR3 sequence reads: CASIRGTGELFF. The CDR3 DNA sequence: TGTGCCAGCATACGGGGCACCGGGGAGCTGTTTTTT.

The chain links TRBV27 to TRBJ2-1; TRBD2 is a possible D gene (7 bases). CDR1 and CDR2 (germline): MNHEY, SMNVEV (reference sequence). Deletions cut 6 bases from V and 1 base from J, with 13 bases between. The CDR3 is 15 amino acids. The CDR3 region has the DNA TGTGCCAGCAGCCGAGGGGGGGGGTCCTACAATGAGCAGTTCTTC. Translation: CASSRGGGSYNEQFF.

This clone was recorded once. The chain couples TRBV27 to TRBJ2-7; TRBD1 is a possible D gene (5 bases). CDR1 and CDR2 from the germline V gene are MNHEY and SMNVEV (reference sequence). Deletions cut 5 bases from V and 4 bases from J, with 18 bases between. The CDR3 spans 15 residues. CDR3 coding DNA: TGTGCCAGCAGTGAGACAGCCATCTATCCTTACGAGCAGTACTTC. Its protein is CASSETAIYPYEQYF.

This rearrangement joins TRBV7-2 to TRBJ1-6; D possibly corresponds to TRBD1 (6 bases). Germline loops: CDR1 SGHTA, CDR2 FQGNSA. This CDR3 has 19 residues. V was cut by 5 bases and J by 2 bases, with 22 bases left in between. CDR3 sequence (DNA): TGTGCCAGCAGCGCCAACCCGACAGGTCTGAGCGCCTATAATTCACCCCTCCACTTT. Translated, it gives CASSANPTGLSAYNSPLHF.

This chain uses TRBV6-5 with TRBJ1-3, with D tentatively TRBD1 (5 bases). The ends were cut back, 6 bases at V and 4 bases at J, with 13 bases in the middle. Looked up from germline, CDR1 is MNHEY and CDR2 is SVGAGI. This CDR3 region has 14 residues. The CDR3 protein is CASSADSYGNTIYF. The CDR3 DNA is TGTGCCAGCAGCGCCGACAGTTACGGAAACACCATATATTTT.

V and J are TRBV7-9 and TRBJ1-1, with unresolved D. Per germline, CDR1 SEHNR and CDR2 FQNEAQ (reference sequence). CDR3 length: 15 amino acids. V gave up 5 bases and J gave up 3 bases, with 16 bases separating them. CDR3 loop: CASSIGPYTYTEAFF. The CDR3, as DNA: TGTGCCAGCAGCATTGGCCCGTATACGTACACTGAAGCTTTCTTT.

In this sample, this clone turned up a few times. The V gene is TRBV28, the J gene TRBJ1-4, with a weak D call TRBD1 (5 bases). Trimming pared 1 base from V and 4 bases from J, leaving 10 bases between. Germline V gives CDR1 MDHEN, CDR2 SYDVKM. This CDR3 spans 15 amino acids. The CDR3 nucleotides are TGTGCCAGCAGTTTATATACAGGTGGTAATGAAAAACTGTTTTTT. Amino acid sequence: CASSLYTGGNEKLFF.

This rearrangement joins TRBV4-1 to TRBJ2-7, with D unresolved. Germline V gene data show CDR1 as MGHRA and CDR2 as YSYEKL. The CDR3 is made up of 14 amino acids. The V end lost 0 bases, the J end lost 0 bases, and 6 bases lay between the germline ends. The CDR3 nucleotides read TGCGCCAGCAGCCAAGATTGGAGCTCCTACGAGCAGTACTTC. Residues: CASSQDWSSYEQYF.

The chain combines TRBV6-2 or TRBV6-3 with TRBJ2-7; the D is unclear. Trimming pared 6 bases from V and 0 bases from J, leaving 12 bases between. The V gene's germline CDR1 is MNHEY and CDR2 SVGEGT. This CDR3 comprises 14 residues. DNA for the CDR3: TGTGCCAGCAGCCCTTCTTGGAGCTCCTACGAGCAGTACTTC. Protein product: CASSPSWSSYEQYF.

The J gene is TRBJ1-2, the V gene TRBV28; tentative D call: TRBD1 (6 bases). Looked up from germline, CDR1 is MDHEN and CDR2 is SYDVKM. The CDR3 runs 14 residues. Trimming took off 3 bases at V and 4 bases at J, with 12 bases between the two ends. The CDR3 is CASSLTGGTYGYTF. DNA for the CDR3: TGTGCCAGCAGTTTGACAGGAGGTACCTATGGCTACACCTTC.

V gene TRBV28 combines with J gene TRBJ1-1, with TRBD1 matching 9 bases. This CDR3 contains 17 residues. With 8 bases clipped from V and 1 base from J, the junction kept 14 bases outside the gene matches. The germline V gene encodes CDR1 MDHEN and CDR2 SYDVKM. The CDR3 bases are TGTGCCAGCCCGGGACAGGGCGTTCGTCATTCGAACACTGAAGCTTTCTTT. Encoded protein: CASPGQGVRHSNTEAFF.

J is TRBJ1-6 and V is TRBV30, with a possible D match to TRBD1 (6 bases). CDR3 size: 13 residues. CDR1 and CDR2 (germline): GTSNPN, SVGIG (reference sequence). V lost 7 bases and J 5 bases, leaving 12 bases between the germline ends. CDR3 coding DNA: TGTGCCTTGGGGGGCTTGGATAATTCACCCCTCCACTTT. Protein sequence: CALGGLDNSPLHF.

This sequence joins TRBV6-1 and TRBJ1-5; D unresolved. V was trimmed by 2 bases and J by 7 bases, leaving 9 bases between them. Germline assignment: CDR1 MNHNS and CDR2 SASEGT. The CDR3 covers 13 residues. CDR3 residues: CASSEQLSQPQHF. CDR3 bases: TGTGCCAGCAGTGAACAATTGAGCCAGCCCCAGCATTTT.

This rearrangement joins TRBV4-3 to TRBJ2-1, with 11 bases that match TRBD2. CDR3 length equals 17 residues. V dropped 1 base and J dropped 4; count of bases not matched to a gene: 6. Looked up from germline, CDR1 is LGHNA and CDR2 is YSLEER. CDR3 sequence: CASSQGRRTSGYNEQFF. The CDR3 bases are TGCGCCAGCAGCCAAGGTCGTAGGACTAGCGGGTACAATGAGCAGTTCTTC.

The V gene is TRBV24-1, the J gene TRBJ2-7; D not resolved. The CDR3 sequence is 13 residues long. V lost 4 bases and J 0 bases, leaving 6 bases between the germline ends. Germline CDR1 is KGHDR and CDR2 is SFDVKD. The CDR3 DNA follows: TGTGCCACCAGTGAACCGAGCTCCTACGAGCAGTACTTC. It encodes CATSEPSSYEQYF.

The J gene is TRBJ2-7, the V gene TRBV2, with D possibly TRBD1 on 5 matching bases. Germline V CDR1 and CDR2: SNHLY, FYNNEI. Trimming stripped 4 bases from V and 0 bases from J, with 13 bases between. The CDR3 sequence is 15 residues long. The DNA for the CDR3 is TGTGCCAGCAGTGGCCTTCCAGGGAACTCCTACGAGCAGTACTTC. It translates to CASSGLPGNSYEQYF.